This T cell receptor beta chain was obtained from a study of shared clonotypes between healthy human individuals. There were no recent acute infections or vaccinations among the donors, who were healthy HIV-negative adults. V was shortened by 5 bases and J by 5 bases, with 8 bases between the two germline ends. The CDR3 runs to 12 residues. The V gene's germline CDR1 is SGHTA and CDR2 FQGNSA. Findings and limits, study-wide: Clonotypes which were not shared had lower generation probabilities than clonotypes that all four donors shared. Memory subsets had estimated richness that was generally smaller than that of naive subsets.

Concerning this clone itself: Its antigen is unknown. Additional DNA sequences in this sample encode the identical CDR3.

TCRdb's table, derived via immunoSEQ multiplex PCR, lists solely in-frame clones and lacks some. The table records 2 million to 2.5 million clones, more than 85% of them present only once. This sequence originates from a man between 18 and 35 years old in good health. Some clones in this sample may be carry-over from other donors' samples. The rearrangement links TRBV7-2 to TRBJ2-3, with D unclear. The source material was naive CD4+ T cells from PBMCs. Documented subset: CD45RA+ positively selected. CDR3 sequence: CASSLSGDTQYF. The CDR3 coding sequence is TGTGCCAGCAGCCTGTCCGGAGATACGCAGTATTTT.